The rows below give T cell receptor beta chains drawn from one sample of a study of CD8 T cells in Susac syndrome. Each CDR3 protein is one row after TCRdb ran MiXCR on the immunoSEQ multiplex PCR reads. The sample holds about 160,000 distinct CDR3 sequences; 80% to 95% are singletons and the top ten take approximately 0.14%. Material: CD4+ T cells from PBMCs. Source of these receptors: a human donor in good health. The CDR3 runs from the conserved cysteine through the conserved F or W. D genes are given only for firm matches. Some rows have no size entry. The others give once, few or many, or a class for an expanded clone.

v_call	d_call	j_call	clone_size	cdr3_nt	cdr3_aa
TRBV18	TRBD1	TRBJ2-7	-	TGTGCCAGCTCACCAAAACAGGGGTCGAGCTCCTACGAGCAGTACTTC	CASSPKQGSSSYEQYF
TRBV4-1	TRBD2	TRBJ2-3	-	TGCGCCAGCAGCCCCGCCCTAGCGGGGTTCACAGATACGCAGTATTTT	CASSPALAGFTDTQYF
TRBV30	-	TRBJ2-3	-	TGTGCCTGGAGTGTGTCTGTAGATACGCAGTATTTT	CAWSVSVDTQYF
TRBV6-1	-	TRBJ2-7	-	TGTGCCAGCAGTGAACGGCGGGCGAGCTCCTACGAGCAGTACTTC	CASSERRASSYEQYF
TRBV5-6	-	TRBJ1-2	-	TGTGCCAGCAGCCCTTCTTTAGCGGACTATGGCTACACCTTC	CASSPSLADYGYTF
TRBV3-1	TRBD1	TRBJ1-5	-	TGTGCCAGCAGCCCCCCCGGACAGGCAAATCAGCCCCAGCATTTT	CASSPPGQANQPQHF
TRBV6-5	-	TRBJ1-1	-	TGTGCCAGCACACAGGAGAGGAACACTGAAGCTTTCTTT	CASTQERNTEAFF
TRBV12-3/TRBV12-4	TRBD1	TRBJ1-1	-	TGTGCCAGCAGTACCTACAGGGGCCTGAACACTGAAGCTTTCTTT	CASSTYRGLNTEAFF
TRBV11-2	-	TRBJ1-6	-	TGTGCCAGCAGCTTAGACTCAGGGGCTGCGGATAATTCACCCCTCCACTTT	CASSLDSGAADNSPLHF
TRBV2	TRBD2	TRBJ2-7	-	TGTGCCAGTGTAGCGGGGCTCCGCCCCTACGAGCAGTACTTC	CASVAGLRPYEQYF
TRBV27	-	TRBJ1-2	-	TGTGCCAGCAGTTTAGAAGGGCCACTCCAAGGCTCCGCCGGCTACACCTTC	CASSLEGPLQGSAGYTF
TRBV7-3	-	TRBJ2-5	-	TGTGCCAGCAGCTTAGAGGGTACAGGGAGTGAGACCCAGTACTTC	CASSLEGTGSETQYF
TRBV30	-	TRBJ2-5	-	TGTGCCTGGGGCCCGGCAGAAGAGACCCAGTACTTC	CAWGPAEETQYF
TRBV29-1	TRBD1	TRBJ2-2	-	TGCAGCGGCCGACAGGGGGCTTCGAACACCGGGGAGCTGTTTTTT	CSGRQGASNTGELFF
TRBV20-1	-	TRBJ1-2	-	TGCAGTGCTAGAGCCTATACAGGGAATTCCGACGGCTACACCTTC	CSARAYTGNSDGYTF
TRBV5-1	-	TRBJ2-5	-	TGCGCCAGCAGCACCGACCAAGAGACCCAGTACTTC	CASSTDQETQYF
TRBV15	-	TRBJ1-6	-	TGTGCCACCAGAGGCGTGGGGGGCTCTGGGTCACCCCTCCACTTT	CATRGVGGSGSPLHF
TRBV4-1	-	TRBJ1-2	-	TGCGCCAGCAGCGCCAGCTGGGTTGGCGTTGGCTATGGCTACACCTTC	CASSASWVGVGYGYTF
TRBV20-1	-	TRBJ2-5	-	TGCAGTGCACTAAAGGGGGAGACCCAGTACTTC	CSALKGETQYF
TRBV5-1	-	TRBJ2-1	-	TGCGCCAGCAGCTTTGGGGGGGCCCACGTCGCGGATGAGCAGTTCTTC	CASSFGGAHVADEQFF
TRBV12-3/TRBV12-4	-	TRBJ1-1	-	TGTGCCAGCAGTTTAAAACCGGGGACTGAAGCTTTCTTT	CASSLKPGTEAFF
TRBV25-1	-	TRBJ2-3	-	TGTGCCAGCAGTGAACAGGGGACACCTTTGGGCACAGATACGCAGTATTTT	CASSEQGTPLGTDTQYF
TRBV12-3/TRBV12-4	-	TRBJ1-1	-	TGTGCCAGCAAGGGGAACACTGAAGCTTTCTTT	CASKGNTEAFF
TRBV29-1	-	TRBJ2-3	once	TGCAGCGTAGGGGGGGACACAGATACGCAGTATTTT	CSVGGDTDTQYF
TRBV5-6	-	TRBJ2-3	few	TGTGCCAGCAGCTGGTGGGGTGGTGGGGATACGCAGTATTTT	CASSWWGGGDTQYF
TRBV6-2/TRBV6-3	-	TRBJ1-5	-	TGTGCCAGCAGGAGTGGTCTGGGTCGGGGCAATCAGCCCCAGCATTTT	CASRSGLGRGNQPQHF
TRBV3-1	-	TRBJ2-7	once	TGTGCCAGCAGCCCTAGGACTTTTACCTACGAGCAGTACTTC	CASSPRTFTYEQYF
TRBV20-1	TRBD2	TRBJ2-3	-	TGCAGTGCTAACCAGAATAGCGGGGGGGACACAGATACGCAGTATTTT	CSANQNSGGDTDTQYF
TRBV3-1	-	TRBJ1-2	-	TGTGCCAGCAGCCAAGGGGGGGGTAACTATGGCTACACCTTC	CASSQGGGNYGYTF
TRBV20-1	-	TRBJ1-2	-	TGCAGTGCTAGAGACGGAAACTATGGCTACACCTTC	CSARDGNYGYTF
TRBV3-1	-	TRBJ2-5	-	TGTGCCAGCAGCCAAGTGGTAGCGGAGACCCAGTACTTC	CASSQVVAETQYF
TRBV5-6	-	TRBJ2-5	-	TGTGCCAGCAGCTTGGGGAGGTTAAAGACCCAGTACTTC	CASSLGRLKTQYF
TRBV12-3/TRBV12-4	-	TRBJ2-7	-	TGTGCCAGCGGGGGACCTGCCCCATACGAGCAGTACTTC	CASGGPAPYEQYF
TRBV5-4	TRBD1	TRBJ1-2	-	TGTGCCAGCAGCTTAGGGGAGGGGGCTTATGGCTACACCTTC	CASSLGEGAYGYTF
TRBV3-1	TRBD1	TRBJ2-3	-	TGTGCCAGCAGCCCTGGGGGACAGGGGGTAGATACGCAGTATTTT	CASSPGGQGVDTQYF
TRBV20-1	TRBD2	TRBJ2-1	-	TGCAGTGTCGTTGTACTAGCGGGGGGCCCCCGGGAGCAGTTCTTC	CSVVVLAGGPREQFF
TRBV20-1	-	TRBJ1-5	-	TGCAGTGCTAGAGATTCCGGTCAGCCCCAGCATTTT	CSARDSGQPQHF
TRBV7-7	-	TRBJ2-1	-	TGTGCCAGCAGCTTAAGGCAGGGGGGGTACAATGAGCAGTTCTTC	CASSLRQGGYNEQFF
TRBV5-1	-	TRBJ2-7	-	TGCGCCAGCAGCGCCCTGGAGGGATCCTACGAGCAGTACTTC	CASSALEGSYEQYF
TRBV7-2	TRBD1	TRBJ2-7	-	TGTGCCAGCAGCTTAGAGGGACAGGGGCCCTACGAGCAGTACTTC	CASSLEGQGPYEQYF
TRBV6-2/TRBV6-3	-	TRBJ2-2	-	TGTGCCAGCAGTTCCGCCAGGGTCACCGGGGAGCTGTTTTTT	CASSSARVTGELFF
TRBV12-3/TRBV12-4	-	TRBJ1-2	-	TGTGCCAGCAAACCGGACAGACGAAACTATGGCTACACCTTC	CASKPDRRNYGYTF
TRBV7-9	-	TRBJ1-6	-	TGTGCCAGCAGCTTAGCTCAGATACCCTCACCCCTCCACTTT	CASSLAQIPSPLHF
TRBV30	-	TRBJ1-2	-	TGTGCCTGGATCCGGGACTCACGGAACTATGGCTACACCTTC	CAWIRDSRNYGYTF
TRBV29-1	TRBD1	TRBJ1-2	-	TGCAGCGTTTACGGTTCCGGGACAGCCTATGGCTACACCTTC	CSVYGSGTAYGYTF
TRBV20-1	-	TRBJ1-1	-	TGCAGTGCTAGAGATGGGACGGACCCTGAAGCTTTCTTT	CSARDGTDPEAFF
TRBV10-3	-	TRBJ2-1	-	TGTGCCATCCGGGACGCGAAAGGGGGATACAATGAGCAGTTCTTC	CAIRDAKGGYNEQFF
TRBV5-1	-	TRBJ1-2	-	TGCGCCAGCAGCCTCGGGACACAGGCTATGAAGAACACCTTC	CASSLGTQAMKNTF
TRBV30	TRBD1	TRBJ1-1	-	TGTGCCTCCCAGGACAGGGGGCGATGGGGCACTGAAGCTTTCTTT	CASQDRGRWGTEAFF
TRBV7-9	-	TRBJ1-1	-	TGTGCCAGCAGCTTACGTGGGGGAGACACTGAAGCTTTCTTT	CASSLRGGDTEAFF
TRBV6-6	TRBD1	TRBJ1-1	-	TGTGCCAGCAGACCCGGACAGGGAGGTGAAGCTTTCTTT	CASRPGQGGEAFF
TRBV18	-	TRBJ1-1	-	TGTGCCAGCTCACCAGGGAGGGCTGAAGCTTTCTTT	CASSPGRAEAFF
TRBV18	TRBD1	TRBJ1-1	-	TGTGCCAGCTCACCTAACCAGGGGGAAGAAGCTTTCTTT	CASSPNQGEEAFF
TRBV7-2	TRBD1	TRBJ1-2	-	TGTGCCAGCAGCCTGCGTGGGACAGGGGGCGATAATGGCTACACCTTC	CASSLRGTGGDNGYTF
TRBV12-5	-	TRBJ1-5	-	TGTGCTAGTGGTTTGGAGGGGAATCAGCCCCAGCATTTT	CASGLEGNQPQHF
TRBV13	TRBD1	TRBJ2-1	-	TGTGCCAGCAGCTTCCGGGACAGGGATGGGAATGAGCAGTTCTTC	CASSFRDRDGNEQFF
TRBV20-1	-	TRBJ1-1	-	TGCAGTGCCACCCCGGGGGGATGGAACACTGAAGCTTTCTTT	CSATPGGWNTEAFF